The TCR beta chain under discussion was sequenced for a study of a mutant IDH1 vaccine in newly diagnosed glioma. Background on the study: Therapy received beforehand was radiotherapy, temozolomide, or both, with most patients given both.

Notes on the study in general: Variations in leading peripheral T cell clonotypes appeared to have no connection with pseudoprogression. The occurrence of vaccine-induced immune responses was seen in more than 85% of patients.

Time point denoted: baseline, week 1 (first vaccination visit). Treatment reported: pre-vaccination baseline after standard-of-care therapy. In every donor, the tumor was a new WHO grade 3 or 4 IDH1-mutant, ATRX-lost astrocytoma. This clone was seen only once. Its antigen is as yet unknown. The method was immunoSEQ multiplex PCR; TCRdb's version includes in-frame clones alone and lacks a portion of them. Among more than 80,000 clones, 83% were seen once, and the ten largest hold around 7.4%. This clonotype originated in a woman aged 45-60 years with glioma. The material was PBMCs, obtained from a glioma patient treated with radiotherapy, temozolomide or both.

The CDR3 region has the DNA TGTGCCAGCAGCTTGGGGAGTAACGAGCAGTTCTTC. Translating gives CASSLGSNEQFF. The chain is built from TRBV7-9 and TRBJ2-1, with D maybe TRBD2 (5 bases). The CDR3 extends over 12 amino acids. Trimming cost V 3 bases and J 10 bases, with 10 bases left between them. Germline assignment: CDR1 SEHNR and CDR2 FQNEAQ (reference sequence).